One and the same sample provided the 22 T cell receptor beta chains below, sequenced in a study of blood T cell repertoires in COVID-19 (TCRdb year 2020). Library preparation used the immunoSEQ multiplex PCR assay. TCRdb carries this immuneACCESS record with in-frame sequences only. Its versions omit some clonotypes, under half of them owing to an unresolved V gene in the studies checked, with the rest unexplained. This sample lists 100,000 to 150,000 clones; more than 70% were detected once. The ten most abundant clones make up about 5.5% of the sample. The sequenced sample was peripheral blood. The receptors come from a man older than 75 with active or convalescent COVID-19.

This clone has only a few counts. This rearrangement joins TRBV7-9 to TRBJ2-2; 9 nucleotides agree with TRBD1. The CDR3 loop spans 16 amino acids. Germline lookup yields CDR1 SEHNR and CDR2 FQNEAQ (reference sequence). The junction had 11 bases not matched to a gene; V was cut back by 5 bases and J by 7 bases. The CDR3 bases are TGTGCCAGCAGCCCTCACAGGGGGCGTAATGGCGGGGAGCTGTTTTTT. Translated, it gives CASSPHRGRNGGELFF. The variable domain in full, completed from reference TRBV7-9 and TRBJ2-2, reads DTGVSQNPRHKITKRGQNVTFRCDPISEHNRLYWYRQTLGQGPEFLTYFQNEAQLEKSRLLSDRFSAERPKGSFSTLEIQRTEQGDSAMYLCASSPHRGRNGGELFFGEGSRLTVL.

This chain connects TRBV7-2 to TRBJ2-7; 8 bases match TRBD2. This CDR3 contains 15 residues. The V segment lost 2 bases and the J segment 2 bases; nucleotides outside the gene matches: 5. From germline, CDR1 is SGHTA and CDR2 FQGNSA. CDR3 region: CASSLNAGGTYEQYF. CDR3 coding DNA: TGTGCCAGCAGCTTAAATGCGGGGGGTACCTACGAGCAGTACTTC.

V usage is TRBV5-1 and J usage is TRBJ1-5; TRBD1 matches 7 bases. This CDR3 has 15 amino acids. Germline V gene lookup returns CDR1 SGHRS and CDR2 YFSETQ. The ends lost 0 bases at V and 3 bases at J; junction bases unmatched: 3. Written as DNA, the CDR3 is TGCGCCAGCAGCTTGGAGGGGGCCTACAATCAGCCCCAGCATTTT. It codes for CASSLEGAYNQPQHF.

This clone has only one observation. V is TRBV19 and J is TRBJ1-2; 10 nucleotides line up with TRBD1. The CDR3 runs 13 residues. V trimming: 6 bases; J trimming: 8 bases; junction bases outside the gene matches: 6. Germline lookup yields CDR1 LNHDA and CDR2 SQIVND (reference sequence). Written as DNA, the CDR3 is TGTGCCAGTAGACCGGGACAGGGGAGCGGCTACACCTTC. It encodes CASRPGQGSGYTF.

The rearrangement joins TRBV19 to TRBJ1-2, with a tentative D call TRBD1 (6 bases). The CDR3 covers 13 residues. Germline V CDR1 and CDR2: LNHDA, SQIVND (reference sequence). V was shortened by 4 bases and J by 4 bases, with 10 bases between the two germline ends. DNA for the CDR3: TGTGCCAGTAGTAAACAGGACAGCTATGGCTACACCTTC. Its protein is CASSKQDSYGYTF.

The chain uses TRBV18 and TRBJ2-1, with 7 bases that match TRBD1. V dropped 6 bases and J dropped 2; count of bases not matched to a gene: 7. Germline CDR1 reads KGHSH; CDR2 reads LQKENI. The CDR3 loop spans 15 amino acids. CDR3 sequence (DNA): TGTGCCAGCTCTACGTTGGGGACAGCCTACAATGAGCAGTTCTTC. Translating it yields CASSTLGTAYNEQFF.

The CDR3: CSVEEGSGNTIYF. For the CDR3, the DNA is TGCAGCGTGGAGGAGGGTTCTGGAAACACCATATATTTT. The V and J genes are TRBV29-1 and TRBJ1-3; D gene unclear. CDR1 is SQVTM and CDR2 is ANQGSEA in the germline V gene. The CDR3 has 13 residues. V was shortened by 6 bases and J by 1 base, with 10 bases between the two germline ends.

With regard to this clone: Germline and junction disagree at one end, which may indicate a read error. As DNA, the CDR3 is TGTGCCAGCAGCTTAGGCAGGGGCCTCCACTTC. Its translation is CASSLGRGLHF. The chain employs TRBV7-2 and TRBJ2-7, with D perhaps TRBD1 (6 bases). The CDR3 has 11 residues. The germline gives CDR1 SGHTA, CDR2 FQGNSA.

In DNA form, the CDR3 reads TGTGCCAGCAGTGCGACAGGGGGCACCGGGGAGCTGTTTTTT. It codes for CASSATGGTGELFF. The rearrangement joins TRBV6-4 to TRBJ2-2; 9 nucleotides align to TRBD1. This CDR3 is built from 14 residues. Germline trimming cut 4 bases from V and 4 bases from J; bases unmatched to any gene: 1. CDR1 MRHNA and CDR2 SNTAGT come from the germline V gene.

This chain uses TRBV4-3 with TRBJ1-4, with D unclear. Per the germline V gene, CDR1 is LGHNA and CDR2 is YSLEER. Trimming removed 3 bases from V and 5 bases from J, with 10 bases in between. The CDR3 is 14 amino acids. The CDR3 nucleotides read TGCGCCAGCAGCCATGCCGGGAACAATGAAAAACTGTTTTTT. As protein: CASSHAGNNEKLFF.

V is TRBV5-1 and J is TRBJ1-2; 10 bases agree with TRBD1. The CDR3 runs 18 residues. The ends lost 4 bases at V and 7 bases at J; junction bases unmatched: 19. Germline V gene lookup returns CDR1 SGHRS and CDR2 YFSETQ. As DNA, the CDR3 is TGCGCCAGCAGCCCCTCATCGACAGGGGGCCCTTACGGCGGTGGCTACACCTTC. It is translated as CASSPSSTGGPYGGGYTF.

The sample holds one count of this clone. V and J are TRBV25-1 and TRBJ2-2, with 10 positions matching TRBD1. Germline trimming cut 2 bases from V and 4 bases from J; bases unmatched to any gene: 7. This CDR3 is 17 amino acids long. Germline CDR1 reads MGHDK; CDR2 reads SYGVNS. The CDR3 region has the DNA TGTGCCAGCAGTGAACGCCCTGGACAGGGGGGCACCGGGGAGCTGTTTTTT. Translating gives CASSERPGQGGTGELFF.

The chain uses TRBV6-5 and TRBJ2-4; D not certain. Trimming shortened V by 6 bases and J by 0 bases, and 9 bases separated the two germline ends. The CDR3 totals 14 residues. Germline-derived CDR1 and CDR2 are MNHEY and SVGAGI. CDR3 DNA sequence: TGTGCCAGCAGCTCCCCTCGAGCCAAAAACATTCAGTACTTC. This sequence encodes CASSSPRAKNIQYF.

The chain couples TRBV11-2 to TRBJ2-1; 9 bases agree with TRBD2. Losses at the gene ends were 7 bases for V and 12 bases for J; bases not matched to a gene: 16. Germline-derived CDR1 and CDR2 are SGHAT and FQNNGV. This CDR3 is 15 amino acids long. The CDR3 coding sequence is TGTGCCAGCACCCTGCTGCGCGGGGGGGGATCGTTGCAGTTCTTC. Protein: CASTLLRGGGSLQFF.

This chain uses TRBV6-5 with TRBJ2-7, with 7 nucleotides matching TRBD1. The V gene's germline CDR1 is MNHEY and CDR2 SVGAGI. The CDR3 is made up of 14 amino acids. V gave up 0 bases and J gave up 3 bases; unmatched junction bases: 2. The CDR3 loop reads CASSYSTGNYEQYF. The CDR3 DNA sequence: TGTGCCAGCAGTTACTCGACAGGGAACTACGAGCAGTACTTC.

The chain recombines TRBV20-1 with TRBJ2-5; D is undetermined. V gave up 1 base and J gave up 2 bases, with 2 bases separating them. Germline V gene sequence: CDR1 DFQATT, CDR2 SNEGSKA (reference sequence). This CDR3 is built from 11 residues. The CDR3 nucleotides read TGCAGTGCTAGAGCTCAAGAGACCCAGTACTTC. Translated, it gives CSARAQETQYF.

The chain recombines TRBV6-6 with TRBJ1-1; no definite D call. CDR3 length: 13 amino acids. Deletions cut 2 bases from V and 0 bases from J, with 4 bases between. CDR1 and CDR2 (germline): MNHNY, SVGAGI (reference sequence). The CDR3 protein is CASSYTVNTEAFF. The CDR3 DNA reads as TGTGCCAGCAGTTACACGGTGAACACTGAAGCTTTCTTT.

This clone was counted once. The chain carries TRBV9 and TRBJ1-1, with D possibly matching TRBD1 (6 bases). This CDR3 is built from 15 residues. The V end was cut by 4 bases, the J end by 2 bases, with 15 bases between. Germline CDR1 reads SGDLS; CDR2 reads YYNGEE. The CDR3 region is CASSPHRDLNTEAFF. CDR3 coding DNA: TGTGCCAGCAGCCCACACAGGGATTTAAACACTGAAGCTTTCTTT.

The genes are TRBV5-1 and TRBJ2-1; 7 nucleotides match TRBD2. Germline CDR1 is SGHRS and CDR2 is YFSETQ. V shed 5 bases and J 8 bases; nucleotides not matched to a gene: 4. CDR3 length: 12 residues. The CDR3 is CASRLTSYEQFF. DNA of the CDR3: TGCGCCAGCAGACTGACTAGCTATGAGCAGTTCTTC.

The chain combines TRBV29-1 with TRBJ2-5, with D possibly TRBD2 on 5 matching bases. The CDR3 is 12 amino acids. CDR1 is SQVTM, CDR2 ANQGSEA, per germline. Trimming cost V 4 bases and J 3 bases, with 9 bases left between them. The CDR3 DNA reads TGCAGCGTTGGAGGGTTGAAAGAGACCCAGTACTTC. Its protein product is CSVGGLKETQYF.

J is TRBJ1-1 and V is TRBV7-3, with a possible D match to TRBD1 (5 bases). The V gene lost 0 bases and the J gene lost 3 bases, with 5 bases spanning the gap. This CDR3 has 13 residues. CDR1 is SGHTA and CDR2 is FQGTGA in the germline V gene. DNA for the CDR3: TGTGCCAGCAGCTTAACCAGGGACACTGAAGCTTTCTTT. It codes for CASSLTRDTEAFF.

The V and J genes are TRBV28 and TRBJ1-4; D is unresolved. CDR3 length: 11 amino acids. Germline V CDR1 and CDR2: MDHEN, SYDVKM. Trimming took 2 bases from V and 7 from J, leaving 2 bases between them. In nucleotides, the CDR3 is TGTGCCAGCAGTTTACGTGAAAAACTGTTTTTT. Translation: CASSLREKLFF.